The next 12 T cell receptor beta chains were all read from a single sample in a study of T cell responses to AZD1222 COVID-19 vaccine. Sequencing used immunoSEQ multiplex PCR; TCRdb keeps in-frame clones, though not all of them. The sample has roughly 250,000 clones; approximately 93% are singletons. This sample comprised peripheral blood, obtained on day 0 of AZD1222 vaccination. These TCRs come from an adult in good health.

This sequence joins TRBV19 and TRBJ1-5; D not certain. The CDR3 sequence is 15 residues long. Germline assignment: CDR1 LNHDA and CDR2 SQIVND (reference sequence). Trimming cost V 1 base and J 5 bases, with 12 bases left between them. The CDR3 is CASSIGRPDDQPQHF. DNA for the CDR3: TGTGCCAGTAGTATAGGAAGGCCGGATGATCAGCCCCAGCATTTT.

The chain recombines TRBV11-1 with TRBJ2-5; D may be TRBD1 (6 bases). CDR3 length: 14 residues. Germline assignment: CDR1 SGHAT and CDR2 FQDESV (reference sequence). Between the trimmed V and J ends, which lost 5 bases and 3 bases, there was a span of 13 bases. The CDR3 nucleotides are TGTGCCAGCAGCCCTCGCTCAGGGGAAGAGACCCAGTACTTC. The encoded protein is CASSPRSGEETQYF.

The CDR3 nucleotides are TGCGCCAGCAGCCAAGGGACAGCAAACACTGAAGCTTTCTTT. Protein sequence: CASSQGTANTEAFF. The chain combines TRBV5-1 with TRBJ1-1, with 7 bases matching TRBD1. Trimming took 4 bases from V and 2 from J; bases not matched to a gene: 5. Germline V gives CDR1 SGHRS, CDR2 YFSETQ. The CDR3 length is 14 residues.

The V gene is TRBV12-3 or TRBV12-4, the J gene TRBJ1-6, with D unclear. V lost 7 bases and J lost 15, with 19 bases in between. This CDR3 has 13 residues. CDR3 nucleotide sequence: TGTGCCAGCACCCGAATACCCCCCGGAAACCTCCACTTT. Translated: CASTRIPPGNLHF.

This rearrangement joins TRBV19 to TRBJ1-6, with TRBD1 matching over 9 bases. CDR1 LNHDA and CDR2 SQIVND come from the germline V gene (reference sequence). There are 15 residues in the CDR3. V shed 9 bases, J shed 10 bases, and the junction held 13 bases outside the gene matches. The CDR3, as DNA: TGTGCCAGCGGGACCACAGGGGGCGAGGGGTCACCCCTCCACTTT. Its translation: CASGTTGGEGSPLHF.

CDR3 in amino acids: CASSEGPYRNEKLFF. The CDR3 DNA sequence: TGTGCCAGCAGTGAAGGGCCTTACCGTAATGAAAAACTGTTTTTT. This sequence joins TRBV6-1 and TRBJ1-4; D unclear. This CDR3 is 15 amino acids long. Trimming left V 1 base short and J 4 bases short, with 10 bases between. From germline, CDR1 is MNHNS and CDR2 SASEGT.

This sequence joins TRBV2 and TRBJ2-7; D tentatively reads TRBD1 or TRBD2 (7 bases each). This CDR3 contains 15 residues. Trimming removed 3 bases from V and 4 bases from J, with 16 bases in between. CDR1 is SNHLY and CDR2 is FYNNEI in the germline V gene. The CDR3 region is CASSDMRQGGYEQYF. As DNA, the CDR3 is TGTGCCAGCAGTGATATGCGGCAGGGGGGGTACGAGCAGTACTTC.

The V gene is TRBV2, the J gene TRBJ1-4; D remains ambiguous. Trimming took off 7 bases at V and 12 bases at J, with 15 bases between the two ends. The germline gives CDR1 SNHLY, CDR2 FYNNEI. The CDR3 extends over 12 amino acids. The CDR3 DNA is TGTGCCAGCACTGCCGGCTCCGGGGAACTGTTTTTT. It encodes CASTAGSGELFF.

The CDR3 DNA reads TGTGCCACCACATCGAGGGACACAGATACGCAGTATTTT. Its translation: CATTSRDTDTQYF. The chain recombines TRBV15 with TRBJ2-3; D possibly corresponds to TRBD2 (5 bases). Trimming removed 7 bases at V and 2 bases at J, with 10 bases between. The CDR3 loop spans 13 amino acids. Germline CDR1 reads LNHNV; CDR2 reads YYDKDF (reference sequence).

This clone is a singleton in its sample. The chain uses TRBV7-2 and TRBJ2-7; D possibly corresponds to TRBD1 (5 bases). This CDR3 has 13 residues. Trimming shortened V by 6 bases and J by 2 bases, and 11 bases separated the two germline ends. CDR1 and CDR2 from the germline V gene are SGHTA and FQGNSA. The CDR3 bases are TGTGCCAGCAGACGGACACAAACCTACGAGCAGTACTTC. Its protein product is CASRRTQTYEQYF. Variable domain in full (rest from reference TRBV7-2 and TRBJ2-7): GAGVSQSPSNKVTEKGKDVELRCDPISGHTALYWYRQSLGQGLEFLIYFQGNSAPDKSGLPSDRFSAERTGGSVSTLTIQRTQQEDSAVYLCASRRTQTYEQYFGPGTRLTVT.

The chain is built from TRBV21-1 and TRBJ2-3; the table's D call, TRBD2, has no DNA check behind it. TRBV21-1 is recorded as a pseudogene. The CDR3 is 23 amino acids. The CDR3, as DNA: TGTGCCAGCAGCAAATCAGCTCCAACTAGTACATATAAGTCCCATGCCTCCACATATACGCAGTATTTT. Translating gives CASSKSAPTSTYKSHASTYTQYF.

The V and J genes are TRBV5-1 and TRBJ2-7; D is unresolved. The CDR3 is made up of 17 amino acids. The V gene's germline CDR1 is SGHRS and CDR2 YFSETQ. With 0 bases removed from V and 3 bases from J, the gap between germline ends came to 19 bases. The CDR3 loop is CASSLASKAGADYEQYF. For the CDR3, the DNA is TGCGCCAGCAGCTTGGCCTCGAAAGCAGGAGCAGACTACGAGCAGTACTTC.